The source of this T cell receptor beta chain is a study of blood T cell repertoires in COVID-19. In the study's own analysis: Quantification of nucleated cells was approximated via reference gene primer amplification. Only in-frame clones appear in the TCRdb table, and some are missing; sequencing was by immunoSEQ multiplex PCR. That table supplies the V and J calls and clone size; D and trimming were determined from the DNA. Among tens of thousands of clones listed, around 82% were seen once. The germline V and J ends were trimmed by 0 bases and 3 bases, with 10 bases remaining between them. The CDR3 is 15 residues long. Germline lookup yields CDR1 MGHRA and CDR2 YSYEKL.

The V gene is TRBV4-1, the J gene TRBJ2-3, with a weak D call TRBD1 (5 bases). Sequencing was performed on peripheral blood. The source is a woman older than 75 with acute or convalescent COVID-19. The CDR3 DNA follows: TGCGCCAGCAGCCAAGAAGTCAGGGTTACAGATACGCAGTATTTT. Translated, it gives CASSQEVRVTDTQYF.